A single T cell receptor (beta chain) is shown here with its context. TCRdb called the 5' RACE reads again in MiXCR, with one record for every CDR3 protein. The top ten hold approximately 10% of the sample, which has 70,000 to 95,000 distinct CDR3 sequences, more than 13% seen once. The data are from a study of early T cells in non-severe SARS-CoV-2 infection. The CDR3 contains 18 residues. Germline CDR1 is SQVTM and CDR2 is ANQGSEA. Trimming cost V 5 bases and J 1 base; bases outside gene matches: 17. This TCR derives from an adult who was a healthcare worker with PCR-confirmed SARS-CoV-2 infection or an uninfected control (not recorded which). Sequenced input: whole blood. This rearrangement joins TRBV29-1 to TRBJ1-1; 9 bases are shared with TRBD1. The CDR3 DNA reads TGCAGCGTTAAAGGGCGGGTAAACAGGGGGCCGAGGAACACTGAAGCTTTCTTT. Translation gives CSVKGRVNRGPRNTEAFF.